These T cell receptor beta chains were read from a single sample in a study of blood T cell repertoires in COVID-19. Assay used: immunoSEQ multiplex PCR; TCRdb lists only in-frame clones, some missing. The table includes approximately 140,000 clones, 86% detected once. Sequencing was performed on PBMCs or T cells enriched from blood (not recorded which). The origin of the receptors is a woman aged 50 to 65 who had recovered from COVID-19. CDR3s include the opening cysteine and the closing phenylalanine or tryptophan. Fields, in order: D gene, V gene, clone size, J gene, CDR3 protein, CDR3 DNA. D genes are given only for firm matches. Not all rows give a size; the values are once, few, many and, for expanded clones, a class.

D: TRBD2; V: TRBV5-4; size: many; J: TRBJ2-5; CDR3: CASSLGRGSGGGPLQETQYF; DNA: TGTGCCAGCAGCTTGGGTCGCGGAAGCGGGGGGGGACCCCTACAAGAGACCCAGTACTTC
D: -; V: TRBV5-1; size: -; J: TRBJ2-7; CDR3: CASSLEAGLDEQYF; DNA: TGCGCCAGCAGCTTGGAGGCGGGGCTCGACGAGCAGTACTTC
D: TRBD1; V: TRBV5-1; size: -; J: TRBJ2-5; CDR3: CASSPGQGYQETQYF; DNA: TGCGCCAGCAGCCCTGGACAGGGATACCAAGAGACCCAGTACTTC
D: -; V: TRBV10-3; size: -; J: TRBJ2-5; CDR3: CAISEPTPWRFIETQYF; DNA: TGTGCCATCAGTGAACCCACCCCCTGGAGGTTTATTGAGACCCAGTACTTC
D: -; V: TRBV2; size: -; J: TRBJ1-1; CDR3: CASSEGPTEAFF; DNA: TGTGCCAGCAGTGAAGGGCCCACTGAAGCTTTCTTT
D: -; V: TRBV19; size: -; J: TRBJ1-1; CDR3: CASMGPPSPSYTEAFF; DNA: TGTGCCAGTATGGGCCCACCGTCCCCCTCTTACACTGAAGCTTTCTTT
D: -; V: TRBV30; size: -; J: TRBJ2-6; CDR3: CAWTKGHVSGANVLTF; DNA: TGTGCCTGGACCAAGGGACACGTCTCTGGGGCCAACGTCCTGACTTTC
D: -; V: TRBV5-5; size: -; J: TRBJ1-2; CDR3: CASSFRTPGYGYTF; DNA: TGTGCCAGCAGCTTTAGAACCCCAGGCTATGGCTACACCTTC
D: -; V: TRBV7-2; size: -; J: TRBJ2-7; CDR3: CASRPQGSPKGEQYF; DNA: TGTGCCAGCAGGCCGCAGGGCTCCCCCAAAGGGGAGCAGTACTTC
D: -; V: TRBV9; size: -; J: TRBJ2-2; CDR3: CASSVRGLNTGELFF; DNA: TGTGCCAGCAGCGTAAGAGGGCTAAACACCGGGGAGCTGTTTTTT
D: -; V: TRBV12-3/TRBV12-4; size: -; J: TRBJ1-1; CDR3: CASRNDTVTEAFF; DNA: TGTGCCAGCAGAAACGACACAGTCACTGAAGCTTTCTTT
D: TRBD1; V: TRBV5-1; size: -; J: TRBJ2-4; CDR3: CASSSSGQPVGKNIQYF; DNA: TGCGCCAGCAGCTCCTCGGGACAGCCGGTGGGCAAAAACATTCAGTACTTC
D: -; V: TRBV19; size: few; J: TRBJ1-2; CDR3: CASSIAGYLGYTF; DNA: TGTGCCAGTAGTATTGCAGGGTATCTTGGCTACACCTTC
D: -; V: TRBV12-3/TRBV12-4; size: -; J: TRBJ2-1; CDR3: CASRLGRHNEQFF; DNA: TGTGCCAGCAGACTAGGGCGGCACAATGAGCAGTTCTTC
D: TRBD1; V: TRBV5-6; size: -; J: TRBJ1-5; CDR3: CASSQTGTGTGPQHF; DNA: TGTGCCAGCAGCCAAACCGGGACAGGCACAGGGCCCCAGCATTTT
D: TRBD1; V: TRBV5-1; size: -; J: TRBJ2-1; CDR3: CASRQGNEQFF; DNA: TGCGCCAGTCGACAGGGGAATGAGCAGTTCTTC
D: -; V: TRBV18; size: -; J: TRBJ1-1; CDR3: CASSPGLNTEAFF; DNA: TGTGCCAGCTCACCGGGGCTGAACACTGAAGCTTTCTTT
D: TRBD1; V: TRBV11-3; size: few; J: TRBJ1-2; CDR3: CASSMDRGGGYTF; DNA: TGTGCCAGCAGCATGGACAGGGGTGGAGGCTACACCTTC
D: -; V: TRBV7-8; size: -; J: TRBJ2-2; CDR3: CASSNYDSTGELFF; DNA: TGTGCCAGCAGCAACTATGACAGCACCGGGGAGCTGTTTTTT
D: TRBD2; V: TRBV9; size: -; J: TRBJ2-1; CDR3: CAGSSGGMDEQFF; DNA: TGTGCCGGGTCTAGCGGGGGTATGGATGAGCAGTTCTTC
D: TRBD1; V: TRBV20-1; size: once; J: TRBJ2-7; CDR3: CSAPTGYEQYF; DNA: TGCAGTGCCCCGACAGGGTACGAGCAGTACTTC
D: TRBD1; V: TRBV19; size: -; J: TRBJ1-2; CDR3: CASSMGTGDLYGYTF; DNA: TGTGCCAGTAGTATGGGGACAGGGGACCTCTATGGCTACACCTTC
D: TRBD1; V: TRBV6-1; size: -; J: TRBJ1-2; CDR3: CASSEGGQTGYGYTF; DNA: TGTGCCAGCAGTGAGGGGGGACAGACAGGGTATGGCTACACCTTC
D: -; V: TRBV4-1; size: -; J: TRBJ1-5; CDR3: CASSQDGGIGNQPQHF; DNA: TGCGCCAGCAGCCAAGACGGGGGTATCGGCAATCAGCCCCAGCATTTT
D: TRBD1; V: TRBV6-5; size: -; J: TRBJ1-2; CDR3: CASSQTGSNYGYTF; DNA: TGTGCCAGCAGTCAGACAGGGAGTAACTATGGCTACACCTTC
D: -; V: TRBV5-1; size: -; J: TRBJ2-7; CDR3: CASSLGGYEQYF; DNA: TGCGCCAGCAGCTTGGGAGGTTACGAGCAGTACTTC
D: -; V: TRBV11-3; size: -; J: TRBJ1-1; CDR3: CASSPRTQNTEAFF; DNA: TGTGCCAGCAGCCCACGGACACAAAACACTGAAGCTTTCTTT
D: -; V: TRBV18; size: -; J: TRBJ1-2; CDR3: CARLEYGYTF; DNA: TGTGCCAGGTTAGAGTATGGCTACACCTTC
D: TRBD1; V: TRBV4-3; size: -; J: TRBJ1-3; CDR3: CASSQDARGLGNTIYF; DNA: TGCGCCAGCAGCCAAGATGCCAGGGGGCTTGGAAACACCATATATTTT
D: TRBD1; V: TRBV29-1; size: -; J: TRBJ1-1; CDR3: CSVETGRSDTEAFF; DNA: TGCAGCGTGGAGACAGGGCGGTCGGACACTGAAGCTTTCTTT
D: TRBD1; V: TRBV19; size: -; J: TRBJ1-2; CDR3: CASSIGGTGGSGYTF; DNA: TGTGCCAGTAGTATAGGCGGTACAGGGGGCAGTGGCTACACCTTC
D: -; V: TRBV4-2; size: -; J: TRBJ2-2; CDR3: CASSLRSGELFF; DNA: TGTGCCAGCAGCCTCAGATCCGGGGAGCTGTTTTTT
D: -; V: TRBV20-1; size: once; J: TRBJ1-4; CDR3: CSAYGRSGLFF; DNA: TGCAGTGCTTACGGACGCAGCGGACTGTTTTTT
D: -; V: TRBV20-1; size: -; J: TRBJ2-7; CDR3: CSAGQPYEQYF; DNA: TGCAGTGCTGGACAGCCTTACGAGCAGTACTTC
D: TRBD1; V: TRBV30; size: -; J: TRBJ1-1; CDR3: CAWDRANTEAFF; DNA: TGTGCCTGGGACAGGGCGAACACTGAAGCTTTCTTT
D: TRBD2; V: TRBV4-1; size: -; J: TRBJ2-1; CDR3: CASSQDLGLAGGQGEQFF; DNA: TGCGCCAGCAGCCAAGATCTGGGACTAGCGGGGGGGCAAGGTGAGCAGTTCTTC